Presented here are 3 T cell receptor beta chains from one specimen sequenced in a study of beta chain features in type 1 diabetes. General study results and limits: TCRB CDR3 length was moderately but significantly reduced in all four CD4+ subsets of Type 1 diabetes patients.

These receptors have no known antigen. As every portion of the isolated RNA was reverse transcribed, the sequencing read expressed TCRB transcripts. The protocol was immunoSEQ multiplex PCR, while the TCRdb copy is restricted to in-frame clones and leaves out a portion. The sample contains roughly 400,000 clones, roughly a tenth of which appear only once. The sequenced sample was central memory CD4+ T cells from blood. Receptors originate from a man between 25 and 39 years old with type 1 diabetes.

This clone was seen repeatedly, ten times or more. The chain combines TRBV15 with TRBJ2-7, with 7 bases matching TRBD1. This CDR3 comprises 14 residues. With V trimmed by 3 bases and J by 7 bases, 9 bases remained unmatched. From germline, CDR1 is LNHNV and CDR2 YYDKDF (reference sequence). CDR3 in amino acids: CATSSGTDAWEQYF. CDR3 DNA sequence: TGTGCCACCAGCAGCGGGACAGACGCTTGGGAGCAGTACTTC.

This clone was detected ten times or more. The chain combines TRBV7-7 with TRBJ2-2; D possibly corresponds to TRBD1 (6 bases). This CDR3 comprises 13 residues. V shed 10 bases and J shed 6 bases, with 15 bases lying between them. Per the germline V gene, CDR1 is SSHAT and CDR2 is FNYEAQ (reference sequence). In DNA, the CDR3 is TGTGCCACCCCAGGGGAATCATCCGGGGAGCTGTTTTTT. Translated: CATPGESSGELFF.

This sequence joins TRBV10-3 and TRBJ2-7, with D unresolved. Germline V gene lookup returns CDR1 ENHRY and CDR2 SYGVKD. Between the trimmed V and J ends, which lost 4 bases and 0 bases, there was a span of 4 bases. This CDR3 has 12 residues. CDR3 sequence: CAISGSSYEQYF. The CDR3 bases are TGTGCCATCAGTGGGTCCTCCTACGAGCAGTACTTC.